This T cell receptor (beta chain) was retrieved from a study of STAT5B mutations in CD4+ large granular lymphocyte leukemia. Here immunoSEQ multiplex PCR was the method, and the copy in TCRdb shows in-frame clones only, minus some. Seen here are a few thousand clones, 76% observed once, and the top ten hold over 60%. Patients had CD4+ T-LGLL, from Padova, Helsinki and Shinshu. V shed 3 bases and J shed 3 bases, with 14 bases lying between them. The CDR3 extends over 15 amino acids. Germline CDR1 is SEHNR and CDR2 is FQNEAQ (reference sequence). To note about this clone: The antigen is unknown.

The study, taken as a whole, reports: No patients shared main leukemic clonotypes, though 20% to 25% appeared at low frequency elsewhere.

Material for sequencing was PBMCs. The TCR originated in a man in his 70s with CD4+ T-cell large granular lymphocyte leukemia. The J gene is TRBJ1-2, the V gene TRBV7-9, with a tentative D call TRBD1 (5 bases). The CDR3 loop reads CASSFLTSGYYGYTF. In nucleotides, the CDR3 is TGTGCCAGCAGCTTCTTGACATCAGGGTACTATGGCTACACCTTC.